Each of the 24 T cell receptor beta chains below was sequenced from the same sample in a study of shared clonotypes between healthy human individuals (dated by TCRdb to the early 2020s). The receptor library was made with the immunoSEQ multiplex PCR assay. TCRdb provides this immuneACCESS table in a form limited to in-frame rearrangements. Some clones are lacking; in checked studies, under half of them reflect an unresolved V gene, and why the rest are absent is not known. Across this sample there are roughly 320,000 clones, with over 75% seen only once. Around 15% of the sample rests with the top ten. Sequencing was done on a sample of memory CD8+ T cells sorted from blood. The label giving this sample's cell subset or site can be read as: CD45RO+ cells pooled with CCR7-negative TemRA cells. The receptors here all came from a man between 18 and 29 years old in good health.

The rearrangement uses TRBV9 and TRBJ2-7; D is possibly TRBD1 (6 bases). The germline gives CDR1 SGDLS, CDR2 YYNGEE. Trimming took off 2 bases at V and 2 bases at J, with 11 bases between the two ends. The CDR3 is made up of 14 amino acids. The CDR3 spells CASSVGDITYEQYF. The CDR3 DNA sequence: TGTGCCAGCAGCGTGGGGGACATTACCTACGAGCAGTACTTC.

The CDR3 spells CASSQVPTGGNGYTF. Here the CDR3 DNA reads TGCGCCAGCAGCCAAGTTCCAACAGGGGGCAATGGCTACACCTTC. This chain links TRBV4-3 with TRBJ1-2, with 9 bases fitting TRBD1. CDR3 length: 15 residues. V gave up 1 base and J gave up 6 bases; unmatched junction bases: 6. Germline V gene sequence: CDR1 LGHNA, CDR2 YSLEER.

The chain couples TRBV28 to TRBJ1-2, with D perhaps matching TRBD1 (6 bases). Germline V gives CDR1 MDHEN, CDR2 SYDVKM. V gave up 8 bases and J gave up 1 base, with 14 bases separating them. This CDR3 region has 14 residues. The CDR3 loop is CASAGGAVNYGYTF. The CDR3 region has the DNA TGTGCCAGCGCCGGGGGGGCGGTTAACTATGGCTACACCTTC.

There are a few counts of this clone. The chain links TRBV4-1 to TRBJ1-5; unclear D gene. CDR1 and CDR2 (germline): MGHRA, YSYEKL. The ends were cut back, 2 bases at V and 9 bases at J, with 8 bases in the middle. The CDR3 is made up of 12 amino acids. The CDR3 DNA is TGCGCCAGCAGCCAACCGGGGAGGCCCCAGCATTTT. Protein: CASSQPGRPQHF.

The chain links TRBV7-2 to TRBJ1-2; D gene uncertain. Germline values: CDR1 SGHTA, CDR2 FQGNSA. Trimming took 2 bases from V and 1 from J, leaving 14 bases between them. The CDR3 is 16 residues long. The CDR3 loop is CASSLLGFPYNYGYTF. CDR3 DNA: TGTGCCAGCAGCTTATTAGGGTTCCCTTATAACTATGGCTACACCTTC.

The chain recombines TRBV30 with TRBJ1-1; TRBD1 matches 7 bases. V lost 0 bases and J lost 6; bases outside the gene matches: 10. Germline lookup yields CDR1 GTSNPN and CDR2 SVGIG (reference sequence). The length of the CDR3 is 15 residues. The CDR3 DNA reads TGTGCCTGGAGTGTACCCAACAGGGGAGTCCCTGAAGCTTTCTTT. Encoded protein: CAWSVPNRGVPEAFF.

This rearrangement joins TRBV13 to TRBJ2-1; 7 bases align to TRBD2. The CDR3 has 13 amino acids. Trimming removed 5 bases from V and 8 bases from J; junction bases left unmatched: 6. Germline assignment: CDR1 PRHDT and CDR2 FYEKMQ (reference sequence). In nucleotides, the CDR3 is TGTGCCAGCAGCGCCGGACTAGTCTATGAGCAGTTCTTC. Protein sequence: CASSAGLVYEQFF.

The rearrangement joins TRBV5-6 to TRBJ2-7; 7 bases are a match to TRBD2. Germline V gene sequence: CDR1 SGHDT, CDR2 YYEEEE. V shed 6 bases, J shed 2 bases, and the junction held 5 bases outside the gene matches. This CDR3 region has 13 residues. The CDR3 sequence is CASTTGGTYEQYF. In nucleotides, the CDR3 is TGTGCCAGCACCACGGGAGGAACCTACGAGCAGTACTTC.

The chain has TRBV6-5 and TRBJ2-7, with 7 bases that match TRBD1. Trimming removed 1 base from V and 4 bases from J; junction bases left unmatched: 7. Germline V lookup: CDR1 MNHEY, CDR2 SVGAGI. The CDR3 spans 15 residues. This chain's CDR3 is CASSYWQGERYEQYF. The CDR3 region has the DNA TGTGCCAGCAGTTACTGGCAGGGGGAAAGATACGAGCAGTACTTC.

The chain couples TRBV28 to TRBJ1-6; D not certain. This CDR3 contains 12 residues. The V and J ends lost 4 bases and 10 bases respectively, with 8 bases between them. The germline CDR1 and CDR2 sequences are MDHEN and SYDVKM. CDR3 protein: CASSSIPSPLHF. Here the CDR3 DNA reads TGTGCCAGCAGTTCTATACCATCACCCCTCCACTTT.

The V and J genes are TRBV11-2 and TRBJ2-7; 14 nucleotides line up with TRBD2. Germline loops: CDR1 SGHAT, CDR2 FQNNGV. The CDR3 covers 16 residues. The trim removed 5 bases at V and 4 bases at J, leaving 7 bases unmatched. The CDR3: CASSLWTSGRTYEQYF. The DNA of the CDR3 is TGTGCCAGCAGCCTATGGACTAGCGGGAGGACATACGAGCAGTACTTC.

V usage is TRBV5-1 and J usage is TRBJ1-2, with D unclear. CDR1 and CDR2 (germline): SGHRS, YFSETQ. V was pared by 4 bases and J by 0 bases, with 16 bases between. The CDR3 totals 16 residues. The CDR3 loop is CASSLRPGSPNYGYTF. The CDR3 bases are TGCGCCAGCAGCCTTAGGCCAGGATCGCCTAACTATGGCTACACCTTC.

CDR3 sequence reads: CAISDGADSNQPQHF. CDR3 DNA: TGTGCCATCAGTGATGGGGCCGATAGCAATCAGCCCCAGCATTTT. V is TRBV10-3 and J is TRBJ1-5; possibly TRBD1 for D (5 bases). The V gene lost 3 bases and the J gene lost 0 bases, with 9 bases spanning the gap. The CDR3 is 15 amino acids. Germline V gives CDR1 ENHRY, CDR2 SYGVKD.

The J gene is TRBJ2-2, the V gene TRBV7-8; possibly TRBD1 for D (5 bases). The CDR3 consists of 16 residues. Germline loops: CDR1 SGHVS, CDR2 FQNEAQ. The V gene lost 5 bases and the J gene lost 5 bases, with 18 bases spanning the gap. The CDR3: CASSIQWAGRTGELFF. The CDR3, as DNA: TGTGCCAGCAGCATCCAGTGGGCAGGGCGGACCGGGGAGCTGTTTTTT.

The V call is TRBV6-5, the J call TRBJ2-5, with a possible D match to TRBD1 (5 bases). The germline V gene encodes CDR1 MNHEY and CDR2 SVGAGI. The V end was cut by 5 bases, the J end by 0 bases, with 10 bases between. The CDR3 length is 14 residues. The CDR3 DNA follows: TGTGCCAGCAGTGAGGACACAAACCAAGAGACCCAGTACTTC. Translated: CASSEDTNQETQYF.

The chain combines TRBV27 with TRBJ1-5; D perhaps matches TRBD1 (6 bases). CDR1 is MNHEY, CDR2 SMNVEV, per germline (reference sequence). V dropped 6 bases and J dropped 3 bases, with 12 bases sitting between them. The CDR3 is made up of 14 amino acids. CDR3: CASRAWDNNQPQHF. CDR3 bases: TGTGCCAGCAGGGCGTGGGACAACAATCAGCCCCAGCATTTT.

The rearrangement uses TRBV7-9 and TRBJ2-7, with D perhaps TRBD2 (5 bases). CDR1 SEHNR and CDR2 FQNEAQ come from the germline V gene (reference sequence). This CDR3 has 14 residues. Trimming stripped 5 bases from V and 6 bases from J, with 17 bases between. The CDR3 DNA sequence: TGTGCCAGCAGCCCGGCGGGCCAGGCGTTCGAGCAGTACTTC. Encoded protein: CASSPAGQAFEQYF.

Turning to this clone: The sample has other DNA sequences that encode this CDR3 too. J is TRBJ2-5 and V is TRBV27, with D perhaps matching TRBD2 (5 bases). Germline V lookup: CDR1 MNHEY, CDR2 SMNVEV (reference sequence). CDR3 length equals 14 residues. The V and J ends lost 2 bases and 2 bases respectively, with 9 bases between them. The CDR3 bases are TGTGCCAGCAGTTTAGGTCCGGGACAAGAGACCCAGTACTTC. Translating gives CASSLGPGQETQYF.

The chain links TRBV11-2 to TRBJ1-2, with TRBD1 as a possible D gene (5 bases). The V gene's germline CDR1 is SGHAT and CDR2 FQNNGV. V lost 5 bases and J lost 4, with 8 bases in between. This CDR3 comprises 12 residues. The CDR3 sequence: CASSQGRYGYTF. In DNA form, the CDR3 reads TGTGCCAGCAGCCAGGGACGCTATGGCTACACCTTC.

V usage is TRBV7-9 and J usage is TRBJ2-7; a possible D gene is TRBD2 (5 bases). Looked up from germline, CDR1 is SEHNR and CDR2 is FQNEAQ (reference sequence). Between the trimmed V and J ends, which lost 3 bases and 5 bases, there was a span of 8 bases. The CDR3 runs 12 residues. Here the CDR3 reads CASSFEGNEQYF. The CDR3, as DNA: TGTGCCAGCAGCTTCGAGGGCAACGAGCAGTACTTC.

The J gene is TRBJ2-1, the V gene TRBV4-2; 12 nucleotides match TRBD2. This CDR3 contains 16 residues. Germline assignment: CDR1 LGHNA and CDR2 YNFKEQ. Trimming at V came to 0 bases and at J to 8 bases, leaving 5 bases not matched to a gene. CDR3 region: CASSQEASGGAHEQFF. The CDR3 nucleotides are TGTGCCAGCAGCCAAGAGGCTAGCGGGGGGGCGCATGAGCAGTTCTTC.

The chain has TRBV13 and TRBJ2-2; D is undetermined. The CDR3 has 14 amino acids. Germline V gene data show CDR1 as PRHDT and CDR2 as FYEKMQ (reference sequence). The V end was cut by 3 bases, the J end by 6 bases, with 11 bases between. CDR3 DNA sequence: TGTGCCAGCAGCTTCTTTGAGTTTTCCGGGGAGCTGTTTTTT. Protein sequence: CASSFFEFSGELFF.

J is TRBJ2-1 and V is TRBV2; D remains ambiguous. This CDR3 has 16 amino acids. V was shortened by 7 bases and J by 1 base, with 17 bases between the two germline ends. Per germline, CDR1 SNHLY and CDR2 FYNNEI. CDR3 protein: CASTWDRSQSYNEQFF. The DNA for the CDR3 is TGTGCCAGCACCTGGGATAGGTCCCAATCCTACAATGAGCAGTTCTTC.

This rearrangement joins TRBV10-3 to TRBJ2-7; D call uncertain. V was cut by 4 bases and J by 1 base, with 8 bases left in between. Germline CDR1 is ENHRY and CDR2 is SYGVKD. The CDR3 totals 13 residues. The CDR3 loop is CAISVGPSYEQYF. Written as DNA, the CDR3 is TGTGCCATCAGTGTAGGACCGTCCTACGAGCAGTACTTC.